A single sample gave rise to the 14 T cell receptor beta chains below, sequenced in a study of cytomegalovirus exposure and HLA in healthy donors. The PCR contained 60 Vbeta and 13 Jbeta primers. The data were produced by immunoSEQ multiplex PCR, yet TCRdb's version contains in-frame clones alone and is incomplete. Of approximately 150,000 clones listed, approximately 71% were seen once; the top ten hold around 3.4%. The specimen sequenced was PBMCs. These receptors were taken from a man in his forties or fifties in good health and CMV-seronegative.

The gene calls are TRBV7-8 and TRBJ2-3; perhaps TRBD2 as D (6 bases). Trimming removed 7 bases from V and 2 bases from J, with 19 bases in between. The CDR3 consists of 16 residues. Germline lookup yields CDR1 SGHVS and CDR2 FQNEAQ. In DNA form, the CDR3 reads TGTGCCAGCAACCCCCGAGGAGGGGCTACCACAGATACGCAGTATTTT. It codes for CASNPRGGATTDTQYF.

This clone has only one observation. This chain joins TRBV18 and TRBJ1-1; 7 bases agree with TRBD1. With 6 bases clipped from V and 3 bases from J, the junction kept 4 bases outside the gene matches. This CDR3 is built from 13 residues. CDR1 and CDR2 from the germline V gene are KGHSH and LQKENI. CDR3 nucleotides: TGTGCCAGCTCCTCCGACAGGGACACTGAAGCTTTCTTT. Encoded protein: CASSSDRDTEAFF.

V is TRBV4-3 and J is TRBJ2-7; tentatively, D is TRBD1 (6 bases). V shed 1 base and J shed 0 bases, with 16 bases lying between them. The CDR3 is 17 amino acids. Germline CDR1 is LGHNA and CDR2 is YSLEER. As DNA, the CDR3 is TGCGCCAGCAGCCAAGCCGACAGGCCAGGGAGCTCCTACGAGCAGTACTTC. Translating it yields CASSQADRPGSSYEQYF.

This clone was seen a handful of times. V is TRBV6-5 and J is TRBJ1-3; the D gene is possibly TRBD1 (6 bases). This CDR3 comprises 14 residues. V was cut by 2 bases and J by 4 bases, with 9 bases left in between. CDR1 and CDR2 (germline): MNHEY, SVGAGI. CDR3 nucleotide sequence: TGTGCCAGCAGTTACCAGGGGAAGGGAAACACCATATATTTT. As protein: CASSYQGKGNTIYF.

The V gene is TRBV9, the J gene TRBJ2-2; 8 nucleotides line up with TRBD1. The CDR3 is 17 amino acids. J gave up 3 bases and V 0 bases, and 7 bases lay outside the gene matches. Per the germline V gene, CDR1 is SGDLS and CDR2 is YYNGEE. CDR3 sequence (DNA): TGTGCCAGCAGCGTAGACTTAGGACAGGGATACACCGGGGAGCTGTTTTTT. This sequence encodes CASSVDLGQGYTGELFF.

CDR3 in DNA: TGTGCCAGCAGTTCGGGATTAGCCACTGAAGCTTTCTTT. As protein: CASSSGLATEAFF. The V and J genes are TRBV27 and TRBJ1-1; no definite D call. The CDR3 has 13 residues. Trimming stripped 4 bases from V and 4 bases from J, with 10 bases between. Germline lookup yields CDR1 MNHEY and CDR2 SMNVEV (reference sequence).

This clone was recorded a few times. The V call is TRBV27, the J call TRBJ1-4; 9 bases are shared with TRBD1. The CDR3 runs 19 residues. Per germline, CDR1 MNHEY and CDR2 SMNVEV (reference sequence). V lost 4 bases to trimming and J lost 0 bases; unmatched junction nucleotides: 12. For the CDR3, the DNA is TGTGCCAGCAGTTCAACCGGGACAGGGCATTCCCCAACTAATGAAAAACTGTTTTTT. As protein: CASSSTGTGHSPTNEKLFF. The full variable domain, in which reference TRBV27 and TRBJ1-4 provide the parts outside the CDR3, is EAQVTQNPRYLITVTGKKLTVTCSQNMNHEYMSWYRQDPGLGLRQIYYSMNVEVTDKGDVPEGYKVSRKEKRNFPLILESPSPNQTSLYFCASSSTGTGHSPTNEKLFFGSGTQLSVL.

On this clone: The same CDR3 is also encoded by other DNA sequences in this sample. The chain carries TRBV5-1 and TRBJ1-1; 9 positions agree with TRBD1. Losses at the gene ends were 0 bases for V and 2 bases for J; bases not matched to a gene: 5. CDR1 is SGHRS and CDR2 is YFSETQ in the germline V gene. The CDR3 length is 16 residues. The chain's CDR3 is CASSLDGQGLNTEAFF. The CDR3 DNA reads TGCGCCAGCAGCTTGGACGGACAGGGGCTAAACACTGAAGCTTTCTTT.

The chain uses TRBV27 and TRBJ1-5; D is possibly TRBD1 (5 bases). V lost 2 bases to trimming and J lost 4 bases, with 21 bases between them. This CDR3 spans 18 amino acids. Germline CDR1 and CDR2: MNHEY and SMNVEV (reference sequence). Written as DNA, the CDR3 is TGTGCCAGCAGTTTACTCCCCCCCAGGGAGGGGAGAAATCAGCCCCAGCATTTT. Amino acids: CASSLLPPREGRNQPQHF.

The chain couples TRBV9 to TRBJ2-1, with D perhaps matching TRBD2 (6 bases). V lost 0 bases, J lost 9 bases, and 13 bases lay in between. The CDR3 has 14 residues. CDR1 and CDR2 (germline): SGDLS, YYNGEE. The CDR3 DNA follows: TGTGCCAGCAGCGTAGAGGGAAGAGCGGGTGAGCAGTTCTTC. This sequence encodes CASSVEGRAGEQFF.

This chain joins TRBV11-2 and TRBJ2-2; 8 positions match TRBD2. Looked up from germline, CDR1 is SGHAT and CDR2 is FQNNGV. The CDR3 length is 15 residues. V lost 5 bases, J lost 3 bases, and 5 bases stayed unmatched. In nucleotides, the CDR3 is TGTGCCAGCAGCCCCAGCGGGGGCTACACCGGGGAGCTGTTTTTT. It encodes CASSPSGGYTGELFF. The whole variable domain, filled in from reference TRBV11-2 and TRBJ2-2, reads EAGVAQSPRYKIIEKRQSVAFWCNPISGHATLYWYQQILGQGPKLLIQFQNNGVVDDSQLPKDRFSAERLKGVDSTLKIQPAKLEDSAVYLCASSPSGGYTGELFFGEGSRLTVL.

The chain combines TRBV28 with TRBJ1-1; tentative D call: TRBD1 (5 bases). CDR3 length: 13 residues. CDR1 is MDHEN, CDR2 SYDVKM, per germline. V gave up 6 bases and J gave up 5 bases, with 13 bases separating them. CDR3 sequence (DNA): TGTGCCAGCAGCCCACCAGGACAAACTGAAGCTTTCTTT. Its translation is CASSPPGQTEAFF.

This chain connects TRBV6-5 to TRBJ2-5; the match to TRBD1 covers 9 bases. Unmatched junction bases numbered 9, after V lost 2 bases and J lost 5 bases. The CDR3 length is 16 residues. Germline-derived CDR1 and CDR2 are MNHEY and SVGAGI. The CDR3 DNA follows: TGTGCCAGCAGTTACGGGACAGGGATGTATCAGGAGACCCAGTACTTC. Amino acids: CASSYGTGMYQETQYF.

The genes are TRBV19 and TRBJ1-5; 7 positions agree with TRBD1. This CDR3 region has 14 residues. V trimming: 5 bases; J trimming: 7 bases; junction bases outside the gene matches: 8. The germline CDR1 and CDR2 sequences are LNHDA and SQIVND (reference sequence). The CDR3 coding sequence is TGTGCCAGTAGTGAAAACAGGGGTGGACAGCCCCAGCATTTT. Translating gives CASSENRGGQPQHF.